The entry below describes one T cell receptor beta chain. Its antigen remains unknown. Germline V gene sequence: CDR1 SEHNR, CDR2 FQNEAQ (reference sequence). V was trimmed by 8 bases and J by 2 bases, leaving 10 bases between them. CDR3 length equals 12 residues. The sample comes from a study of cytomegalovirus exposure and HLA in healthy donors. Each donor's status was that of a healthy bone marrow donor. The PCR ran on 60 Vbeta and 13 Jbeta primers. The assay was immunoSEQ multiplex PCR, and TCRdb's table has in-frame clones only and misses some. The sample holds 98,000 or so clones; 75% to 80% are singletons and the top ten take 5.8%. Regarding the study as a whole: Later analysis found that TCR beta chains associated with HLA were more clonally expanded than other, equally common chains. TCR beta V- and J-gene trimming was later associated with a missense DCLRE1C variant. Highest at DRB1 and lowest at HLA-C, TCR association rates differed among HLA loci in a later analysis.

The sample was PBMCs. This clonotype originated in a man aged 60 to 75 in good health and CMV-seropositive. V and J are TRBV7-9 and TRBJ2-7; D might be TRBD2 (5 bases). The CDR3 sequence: CASSGRAYEQYF. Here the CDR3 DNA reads TGTGCCAGCTCGGGAAGGGCCTACGAGCAGTACTTC.